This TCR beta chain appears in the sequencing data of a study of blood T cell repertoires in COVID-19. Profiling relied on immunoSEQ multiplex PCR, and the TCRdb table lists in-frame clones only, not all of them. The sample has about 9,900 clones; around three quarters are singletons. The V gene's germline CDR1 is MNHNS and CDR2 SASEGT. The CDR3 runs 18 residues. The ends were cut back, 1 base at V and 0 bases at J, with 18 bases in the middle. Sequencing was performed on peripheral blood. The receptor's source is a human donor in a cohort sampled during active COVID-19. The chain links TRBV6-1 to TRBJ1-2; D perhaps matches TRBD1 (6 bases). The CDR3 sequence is CASSEDPGHPATNYGYTF. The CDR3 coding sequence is TGTGCCAGCAGTGAAGATCCGGGACATCCGGCGACTAACTATGGCTACACCTTC.